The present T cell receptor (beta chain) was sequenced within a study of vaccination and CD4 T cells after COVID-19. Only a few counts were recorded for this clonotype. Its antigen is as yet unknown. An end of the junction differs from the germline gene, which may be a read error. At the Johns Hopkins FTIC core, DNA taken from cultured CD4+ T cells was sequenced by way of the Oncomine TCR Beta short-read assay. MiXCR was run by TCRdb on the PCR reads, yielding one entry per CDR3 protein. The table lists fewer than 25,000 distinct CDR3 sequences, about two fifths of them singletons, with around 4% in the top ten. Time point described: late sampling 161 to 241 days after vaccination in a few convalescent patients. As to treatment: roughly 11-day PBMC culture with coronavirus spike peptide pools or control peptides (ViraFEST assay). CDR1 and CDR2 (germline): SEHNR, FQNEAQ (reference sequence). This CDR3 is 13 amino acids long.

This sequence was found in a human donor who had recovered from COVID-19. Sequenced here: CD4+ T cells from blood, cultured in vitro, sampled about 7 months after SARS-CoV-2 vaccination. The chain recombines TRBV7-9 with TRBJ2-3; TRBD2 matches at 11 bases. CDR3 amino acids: CASSLAEGLADVF. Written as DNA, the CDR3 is TGTGCCAGCAGCTTAGCCGAGGGACTAGCGGACGTCTTT.